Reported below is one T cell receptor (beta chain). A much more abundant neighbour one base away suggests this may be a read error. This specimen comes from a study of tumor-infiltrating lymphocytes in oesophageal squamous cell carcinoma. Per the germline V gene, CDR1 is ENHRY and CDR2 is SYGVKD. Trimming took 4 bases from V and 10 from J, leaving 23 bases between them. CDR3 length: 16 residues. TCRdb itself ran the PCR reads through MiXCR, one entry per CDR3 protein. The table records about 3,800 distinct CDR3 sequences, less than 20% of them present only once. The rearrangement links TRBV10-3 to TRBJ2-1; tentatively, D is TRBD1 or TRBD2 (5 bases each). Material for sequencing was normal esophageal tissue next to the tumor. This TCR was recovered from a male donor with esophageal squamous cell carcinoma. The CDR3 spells CAISAPLAGDPYEQFF. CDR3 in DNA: TGTGCCATCAGTGCCCCCTTAGCCGGGGACCCCTACGAGCAGTTCTTC.